A selection of T cell receptor beta chains follows, all from one sample in a study of cytomegalovirus exposure and HLA in healthy donors. Libraries were prepared by immunoSEQ multiplex PCR; TCRdb keeps only in-frame clonotypes and omits some of them. The sample includes around 92,000 clones, 60% to 85% seen only once; the top ten take approximately 16%. What was sequenced was PBMCs. Source of these receptors: a man in his 60s in good health and CMV-seropositive. CDR3s include the opening cysteine and the closing phenylalanine or tryptophan. The D gene is left open where the match is weak. The size field is filled for only some rows; it gives once, few, many or a size class.

V,length,D,J,size,CDR3,DNA
TRBV30,11,-,TRBJ2-7,-,CAWSFRAGQYF,TGTGCCTGGAGTTTTCGGGCGGGGCAGTACTTC
TRBV30,11,-,TRBJ2-7,-,CASGQPYEQYF,TGTGCCTCCGGACAGCCCTACGAGCAGTACTTC
TRBV28,13,TRBD1,TRBJ1-2,-,CASSFVQGNGYTF,TGTGCCAGCAGTTTCGTACAGGGGAATGGCTACACCTTC
TRBV7-2,15,-,TRBJ1-3,once,CASSILTGPGNTIYF,TGTGCCAGCAGCATACTAACAGGGCCCGGAAACACCATATATTTT
TRBV5-6,15,-,TRBJ2-5,-,CASSPTTVLQETQYF,TGTGCCAGCAGCCCTACGACAGTTCTCCAAGAGACCCAGTACTTC
TRBV7-8,14,-,TRBJ1-5,-,CASSLAAGPQPQHF,TGTGCCAGCAGCTTAGCAGCGGGTCCCCAGCCCCAGCATTTT
TRBV2,12,TRBD1,TRBJ2-7,-,CASSGQGYEQYF,TGTGCCAGCAGCGGACAGGGCTACGAGCAGTACTTC
TRBV30,13,-,TRBJ2-2,-,CAWSARSRGELFF,TGTGCCTGGAGTGCACGTAGCCGCGGGGAGCTGTTTTTT
TRBV5-1,15,-,TRBJ2-7,once,CASSTQGGGSYEQYF,TGCGCCAGCTCTACTCAGGGGGGCGGCTCCTACGAGCAGTACTTC
TRBV7-6,15,TRBD2,TRBJ2-3,-,CASSLAGGSTDTQYF,TGTGCCAGCAGCTTAGCGGGGGGGTCCACAGATACGCAGTATTTT
TRBV15,14,-,TRBJ2-5,-,CATSSGGIQETQYF,TGTGCCACCAGCAGCGGGGGAATACAAGAGACCCAGTACTTC
TRBV29-1,14,-,TRBJ2-5,-,CSVEESRQVETQYF,TGCAGCGTTGAAGAAAGCAGACAAGTAGAGACCCAGTACTTC
TRBV9,15,TRBD2,TRBJ2-1,once,CASSVSGGGWDEQFF,TGTGCCAGCAGCGTTAGTGGGGGGGGGTGGGATGAGCAGTTCTTC
TRBV13,12,-,TRBJ1-2,once,CASSLVGVGYTF,TGTGCCAGCAGCTTAGTAGGGGTAGGTTACACCTTC
TRBV18,15,-,TRBJ2-5,-,CASSPIQGRQETQYF,TGTGCCAGCTCCCCGATACAGGGCAGACAAGAGACCCAGTACTTC
TRBV30,16,-,TRBJ1-3,-,CAWSALTTGSGNTIYF,TGTGCCTGGAGTGCCCTCACGACAGGATCTGGAAACACCATATATTTT
TRBV5-1,17,-,TRBJ2-6,-,CASSFTTTASGANVLTF,TGCGCCAGCAGCTTCACCACTACCGCGTCTGGGGCCAACGTCCTGACTTTC
TRBV9,12,TRBD1,TRBJ2-3,-,CAPQGARDTQYF,TGTGCCCCACAGGGGGCAAGAGATACGCAGTATTTT
TRBV19,16,-,TRBJ1-5,-,CASSIMTAWGNQPQHF,TGTGCCAGTAGTATCATGACAGCCTGGGGCAATCAGCCCCAGCATTTT
TRBV25-1,16,-,TRBJ2-7,-,CASSDPTPESPYEQYF,TGTGCCAGCAGTGACCCGACACCCGAAAGCCCCTACGAGCAGTACTTC
TRBV6-5,14,TRBD1,TRBJ1-5,-,CASRGAGGSQPQHF,TGTGCCAGCAGAGGGGCAGGGGGCAGTCAGCCCCAGCATTTT
TRBV9,15,-,TRBJ2-5,-,CASSVSGYNAETQYF,TGTGCCAGCAGCGTCTCGGGATACAACGCAGAGACCCAGTACTTC
TRBV5-4,13,-,TRBJ1-1,-,CASSRTENTEAFF,TGTGCCAGCAGTCGAACAGAGAACACTGAAGCTTTCTTT
TRBV5-8,16,TRBD1,TRBJ1-2,-,CASSFTGTGDYGGYTF,TGTGCCAGCAGCTTCACCGGGACAGGGGATTATGGCGGCTACACCTTC
TRBV4-1,19,TRBD1,TRBJ1-5,-,CASSRTPGTGGSSNQPQHF,TGCGCCAGCAGTCGCACACCCGGGACAGGGGGATCTAGCAATCAGCCCCAGCATTTT
TRBV7-2,16,TRBD2,TRBJ2-5,-,CASSLNNGRGGETQYF,TGTGCCAGCAGCTTAAACAACGGGAGGGGCGGTGAGACCCAGTACTTC
TRBV29-1,14,-,TRBJ1-2,-,CSVIGQMGYYGYTF,TGCAGCGTCATTGGACAGATGGGGTACTATGGCTACACCTTC
TRBV7-2,14,-,TRBJ1-6,-,CASSPGIINSPLHF,TGTGCCAGCAGCCCCGGGATCATAAATTCACCCCTCCACTTT
TRBV5-5,15,-,TRBJ2-7,-,CASSFFETGSYEQYF,TGTGCCAGCAGCTTTTTCGAGACAGGATCCTACGAGCAGTACTTC
TRBV4-3,15,TRBD1,TRBJ2-5,-,CASSRRQGPQETQYF,TGCGCCAGCAGCCGACGACAGGGACCCCAAGAGACCCAGTACTTC
TRBV9,23,TRBD1,TRBJ2-1,-,CASSVGPGGFDYPSSSPGNEQFF,TGTGCCAGCAGCGTAGGTCCAGGGGGTTTCGACTACCCATCCTCCTCGCCCGGTAATGAGCAGTTCTTC
TRBV18,14,-,TRBJ2-5,-,CASSPPTARETQYF,TGTGCCAGCTCACCACCGACAGCGCGAGAGACCCAGTACTTC
TRBV5-1,15,-,TRBJ2-1,few,CASSLAGLSYNEQFF,TGCGCCAGCAGCTTGGCAGGACTATCCTACAATGAGCAGTTCTTC
TRBV6-5,13,-,TRBJ1-1,-,CASGRRAATEAFF,TGTGCCAGCGGTCGGAGGGCCGCCACTGAAGCTTTCTTT
TRBV4-1,14,-,TRBJ2-5,-,CASSQDPGGETQYF,TGCGCCAGCAGCCAAGATCCAGGGGGGGAGACCCAGTACTTC
TRBV19,15,TRBD2,TRBJ2-3,-,CASKSGRGAPDTQYF,TGTGCCAGTAAAAGCGGGCGGGGGGCCCCAGATACGCAGTATTTT
TRBV15,15,TRBD2,TRBJ2-7,-,CATSSGLAGGREQYF,TGTGCCACCAGCAGCGGACTAGCGGGGGGCCGCGAGCAGTACTTC
TRBV7-9,12,-,TRBJ2-7,-,CASSRGYYEQYF,TGTGCCAGCAGCCGCGGCTACTACGAGCAGTACTTC
TRBV18,17,-,TRBJ2-1,-,CASSPEEKRSSYNEQFF,TGTGCCAGCTCACCAGAAGAAAAACGTAGCTCCTACAATGAGCAGTTCTTC
TRBV6-4,14,TRBD2,TRBJ2-2,-,CASSELAETGELFF,TGTGCCAGCAGTGAACTAGCGGAAACCGGGGAGCTGTTTTTT
TRBV7-2,14,-,TRBJ2-5,once,CASSLGGPGETQYF,TGTGCCAGCAGCCTAGGGGGGCCGGGGGAGACCCAGTACTTC
TRBV4-1,16,-,TRBJ1-4,-,CASSLLLGWEAEKLFF,TGCGCCAGCAGCCTCCTCCTAGGCTGGGAGGCTGAAAAACTGTTTTTT
TRBV6-5,15,-,TRBJ1-2,-,CASSYSVKGPYGYTF,TGTGCCAGCAGTTACTCAGTCAAGGGGCCCTATGGCTACACCTTC
TRBV10-3,15,-,TRBJ2-3,-,CAISGAKRETDTQYF,TGTGCCATCAGTGGCGCCAAAAGGGAGACAGATACGCAGTATTTT
TRBV5-6,18,TRBD2,TRBJ2-3,-,CASSPGLAGARSTDTQYF,TGTGCCAGCAGCCCGGGACTAGCGGGGGCCCGTAGCACAGATACGCAGTATTTT
TRBV2,11,-,TRBJ1-1,-,CASSATVEAFF,TGTGCCAGCAGCGCGACAGTTGAAGCTTTCTTT
TRBV13,14,-,TRBJ2-3,once,CASSLVGVGDTQYF,TGTGCCAGCAGCTTAGTCGGGGTGGGAGATACGCAGTATTTT